This record covers a single TCR beta chain. This sample stems from a study of metastatic and nonmetastatic thyroid tumors. Before thyroid surgery, none of the patients had received any treatment. TCRdb re-called the PCR reads with MiXCR. The sample lists about 69,000 clones, approximately 15% occurring once. The sequencing input was blood. This TCR was sampled from a male donor with papillary thyroid cancer or a benign thyroid nodule (not recorded which). Some clones in this sample may be carry-over from other donors' samples.

The CDR3 DNA sequence: TGTGCCAGCATCCCTCGACATGGGGCCTTCGGTAACTATGGCTACACCTTC. The encoded protein is CASIPRHGAFGNYGYTF. This rearrangement joins TRBV28 to TRBJ1-2, with D perhaps TRBD1 (5 bases). Germline V gene sequence: CDR1 MDHEN, CDR2 SYDVKM. The V and J ends lost 7 bases and 1 base respectively, with 22 bases between them. The CDR3 runs 17 residues.